Detailed here is one T cell receptor beta chain. What this receptor recognizes is not known. No clone much larger than this one lies a single base away; base qualities are absent. This specimen comes from a study of blood T cell repertoires in COVID-19 (TCRdb year 2020). A note on the overall study: Collaborator samples came from the United States, Italy and Spain and covered acute and convalescent phases of COVID-19. The material from the prospective study consisted of cDNA or gDNA derived from T cells, B-cell-depleted T cells, or PBMCs. The dataset comprised deeply sampled blood TCRbeta repertoires from subjects exposed to, actively infected with, or recovered from COVID-19. The repertoires were made available in a free public database intended to serve as a resource for research on the immune response to SARS-CoV-2. The samples were drawn from two sources: the first 160 participants of the ongoing ImmuneRACE study, and 1,000 to 1,500 subjects contributed by 6 global collaborators. A de-identified subject ID, COVID-19 status, age in years and sex were almost always included in the sample metadata. Where available, HLA class I and class II types were obtained from metadata supplied by the sample provider rather than from assay-based typing. The full study reports these points: Clinical and demographic metadata were provided uncurated, with the amount varying by source and participant.

Whole blood was collected in K2EDTA tubes by collaborating institutions according to the institutions' own protocols. Collaborator samples were shipped for TCRbeta analysis as frozen whole blood, isolated PBMCs, or DNA extracted from either sample type. TCRbeta CDR3 regions were amplified from genomic DNA using the immunoSEQ Assay, a bias-controlled multiplex PCR. In the authors' own workflow: The number of nucleated cells in each sample was estimated from the amplification of reference gene primers within the assay. Sequence reads were collapsed and filtered to measure the absolute abundance of every unique TCRbeta CDR3 rearrangement. For each sample, productive Simpson clonality was calculated by taking the square root of Simpson's diversity index across productive rearrangements. TCRdb stores this immuneACCESS table with in-frame sequences only. Part of the clones is absent; in the studies checked, under half of the shortfall reflects unresolved V genes, and no reason is known for the rest. V and J calls and clone size are copied from that table; D and trimming were computed from the DNA. The sample has around 250,000 clones on record, around 84% of them singletons. More than 6.5% of the sample rests with the top ten.

The sample was peripheral blood. The receptor comes from a woman in her 70s with active or convalescent COVID-19.

The CDR3 corresponds to CASSRGSSYEQYF. The DNA reads TGTGCCAGCAGCAGGGGGAGCTCCTACGAGCAGTACTTC. In this chain, TRBV7-9 is recombined with TRBJ2-7; the D region possibly corresponds to TRBD1 (6 bases align). CDR1 and CDR2 (SEHNR, FQNEAQ) derive from the germline V gene (reference sequence). Trimming takes 5 bases from V and 0 bases from J, and the germline ends sit 8 bases apart. The CDR3 numbers 13 residues from cysteine through phenylalanine. Of all the DNA, just the CDR3 is kept, 39 bases in frame from base 1.